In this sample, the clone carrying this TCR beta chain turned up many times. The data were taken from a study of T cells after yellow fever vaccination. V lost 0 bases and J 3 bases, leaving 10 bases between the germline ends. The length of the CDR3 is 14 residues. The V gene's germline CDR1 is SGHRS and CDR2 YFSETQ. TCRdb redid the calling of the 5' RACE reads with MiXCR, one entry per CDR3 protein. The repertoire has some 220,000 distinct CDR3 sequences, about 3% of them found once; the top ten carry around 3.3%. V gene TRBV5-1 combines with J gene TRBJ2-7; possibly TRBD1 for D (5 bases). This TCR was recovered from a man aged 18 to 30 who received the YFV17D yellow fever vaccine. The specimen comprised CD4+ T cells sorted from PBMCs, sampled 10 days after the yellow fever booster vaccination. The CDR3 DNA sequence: TGCGCCAGCAGCTTGGAGTCAGGGATCTACGAGCAGTACTTC. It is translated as CASSLESGIYEQYF.